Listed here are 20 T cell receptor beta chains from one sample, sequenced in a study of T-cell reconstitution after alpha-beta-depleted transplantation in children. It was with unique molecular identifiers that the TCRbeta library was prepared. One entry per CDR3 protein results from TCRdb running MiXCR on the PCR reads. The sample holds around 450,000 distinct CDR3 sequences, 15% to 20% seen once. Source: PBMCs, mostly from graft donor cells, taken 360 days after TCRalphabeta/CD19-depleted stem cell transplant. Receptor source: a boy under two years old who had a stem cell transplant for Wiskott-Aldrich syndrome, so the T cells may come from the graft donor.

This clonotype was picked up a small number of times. Written as DNA, the CDR3 is TGTGCCAGCAGAATGTGGACCCCGGGCACCGGGGAGCTGTTTTTT. It codes for CASRMWTPGTGELFF. This chain joins TRBV6-2 or TRBV6-3 and TRBJ2-2; D not certain. The CDR3 extends over 15 amino acids. Germline CDR1 and CDR2: MNHEY and SVGEGT. The V gene lost 6 bases and the J gene lost 4 bases, with 15 bases spanning the gap.

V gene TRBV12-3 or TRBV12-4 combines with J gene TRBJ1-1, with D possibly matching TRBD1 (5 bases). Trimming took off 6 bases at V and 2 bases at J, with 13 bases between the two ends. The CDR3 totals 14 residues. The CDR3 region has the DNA TGTGCCAGCAGAAAAACAGGCTCCAACACTGAAGCTTTCTTT. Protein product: CASRKTGSNTEAFF.

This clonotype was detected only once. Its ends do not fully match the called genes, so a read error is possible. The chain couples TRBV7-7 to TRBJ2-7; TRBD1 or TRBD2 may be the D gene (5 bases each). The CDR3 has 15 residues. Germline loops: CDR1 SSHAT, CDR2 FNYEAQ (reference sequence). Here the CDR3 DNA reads TGTACCAGCAGCTTAAGGGACGGTACTTTCTACGAGCAGTACTTC. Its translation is CTSSLRDGTFYEQYF.

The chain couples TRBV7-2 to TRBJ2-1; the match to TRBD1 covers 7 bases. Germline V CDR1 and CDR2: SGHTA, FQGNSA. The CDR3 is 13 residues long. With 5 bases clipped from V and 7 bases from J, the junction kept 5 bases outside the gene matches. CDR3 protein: CASSRQGWNEQFF. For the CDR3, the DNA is TGTGCCAGCAGCCGACAGGGTTGGAATGAGCAGTTCTTC.

The CDR3 bases are TGCAGCGCCAAACTTACTGGAGGGGGTGCCCTTCCCTCCTACGAGCAGTACTTC. Translated: CSAKLTGGGALPSYEQYF. The chain couples TRBV29-1 to TRBJ2-7; D tentatively fits TRBD1 or TRBD2 (6 bases each). Between the trimmed V and J ends, which lost 7 bases and 0 bases, there was a span of 28 bases. The length of the CDR3 is 18 residues. Germline CDR1 is SQVTM and CDR2 is ANQGSEA.

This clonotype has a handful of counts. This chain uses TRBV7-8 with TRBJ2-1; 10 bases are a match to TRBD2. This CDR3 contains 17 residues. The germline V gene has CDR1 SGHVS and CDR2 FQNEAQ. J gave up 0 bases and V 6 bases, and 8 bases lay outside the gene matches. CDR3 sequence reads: CASRASGSPRSYNEQFF. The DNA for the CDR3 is TGTGCCAGCAGGGCTAGCGGGAGTCCACGCTCCTACAATGAGCAGTTCTTC.

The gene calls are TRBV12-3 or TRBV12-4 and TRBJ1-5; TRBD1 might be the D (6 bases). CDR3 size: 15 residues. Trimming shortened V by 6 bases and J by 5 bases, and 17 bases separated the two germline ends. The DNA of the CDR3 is TGTGCCAGCAGCCCACAGGGTCGGGGAGATCAGCCCCAGCATTTT. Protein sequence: CASSPQGRGDQPQHF.

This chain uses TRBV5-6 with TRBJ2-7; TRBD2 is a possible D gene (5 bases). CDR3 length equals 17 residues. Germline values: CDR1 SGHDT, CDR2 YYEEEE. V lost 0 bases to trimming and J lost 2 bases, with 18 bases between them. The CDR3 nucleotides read TGTGCCAGCAGCTTGGCAGCACTAGGTTCGTTCGCCTACGAGCAGTACTTC. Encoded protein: CASSLAALGSFAYEQYF.

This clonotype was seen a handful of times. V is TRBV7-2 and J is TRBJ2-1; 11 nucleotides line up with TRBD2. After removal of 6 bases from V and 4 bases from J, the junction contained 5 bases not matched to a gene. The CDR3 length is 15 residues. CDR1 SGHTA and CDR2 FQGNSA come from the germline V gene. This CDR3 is CASRVAGGPYNEQFF. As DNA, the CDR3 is TGTGCCAGCAGGGTAGCGGGAGGGCCATACAATGAGCAGTTCTTC. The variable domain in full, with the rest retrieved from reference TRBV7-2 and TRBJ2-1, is GAGVSQSPSNKVTEKGKDVELRCDPISGHTALYWYRQSLGQGLEFLIYFQGNSAPDKSGLPSDRFSAERTGGSVSTLTIQRTQQEDSAVYLCASRVAGGPYNEQFFGPGTRLTVL.

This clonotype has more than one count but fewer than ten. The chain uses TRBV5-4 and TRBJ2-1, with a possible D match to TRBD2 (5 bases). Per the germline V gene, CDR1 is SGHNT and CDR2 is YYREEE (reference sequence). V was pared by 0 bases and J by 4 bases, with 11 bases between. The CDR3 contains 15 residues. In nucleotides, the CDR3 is TGTGCCAGCAGCTTGGTCTCCCGAGGGTACAATGAGCAGTTCTTC. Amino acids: CASSLVSRGYNEQFF.

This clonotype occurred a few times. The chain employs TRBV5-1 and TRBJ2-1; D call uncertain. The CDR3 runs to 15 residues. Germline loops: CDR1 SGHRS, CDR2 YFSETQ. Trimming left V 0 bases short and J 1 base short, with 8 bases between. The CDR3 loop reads CASSLVGISYNEQFF. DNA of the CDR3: TGCGCCAGCAGCTTGGTAGGGATTTCCTACAATGAGCAGTTCTTC.

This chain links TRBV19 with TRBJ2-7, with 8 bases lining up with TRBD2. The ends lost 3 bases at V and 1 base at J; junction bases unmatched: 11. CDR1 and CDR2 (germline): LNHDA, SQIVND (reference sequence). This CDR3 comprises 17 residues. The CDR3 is CASSISLAGFSSYEQYF. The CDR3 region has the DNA TGTGCCAGTAGTATCTCTCTAGCGGGTTTCTCTTCCTACGAGCAGTACTTC.

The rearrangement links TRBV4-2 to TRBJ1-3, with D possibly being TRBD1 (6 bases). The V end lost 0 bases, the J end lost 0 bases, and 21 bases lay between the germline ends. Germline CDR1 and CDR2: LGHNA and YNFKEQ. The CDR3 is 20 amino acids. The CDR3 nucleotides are TGTGCCAGCAGCCAAGATGATTTCTGGGGGCTAAGGAACTCTGGAAACACCATATATTTT. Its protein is CASSQDDFWGLRNSGNTIYF.

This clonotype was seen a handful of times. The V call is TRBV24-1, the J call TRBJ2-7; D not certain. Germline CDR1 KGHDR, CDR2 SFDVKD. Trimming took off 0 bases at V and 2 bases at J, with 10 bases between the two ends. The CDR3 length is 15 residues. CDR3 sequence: CATSDLRAGPYEQYF. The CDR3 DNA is TGTGCCACCAGTGATTTGCGGGCCGGGCCCTACGAGCAGTACTTC.

CDR3 sequence reads: CATSDPKPLSYSPYNEQFF. In DNA, the CDR3 is TGTGCCACCAGTGATCCGAAGCCACTTAGCTACTCGCCCTACAATGAGCAGTTCTTC. The V and J genes are TRBV24-1 and TRBJ2-1; D remains ambiguous. The V gene's germline CDR1 is KGHDR and CDR2 SFDVKD. The V end lost 3 bases, the J end lost 2 bases, and 22 bases lay between the germline ends. This CDR3 contains 19 residues.

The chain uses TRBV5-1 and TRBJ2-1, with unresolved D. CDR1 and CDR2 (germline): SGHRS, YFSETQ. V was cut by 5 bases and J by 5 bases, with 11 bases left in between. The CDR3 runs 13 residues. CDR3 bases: TGCGCCAGCAGGACAAGTATACACAATGAGCAGTTCTTC. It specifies CASRTSIHNEQFF.

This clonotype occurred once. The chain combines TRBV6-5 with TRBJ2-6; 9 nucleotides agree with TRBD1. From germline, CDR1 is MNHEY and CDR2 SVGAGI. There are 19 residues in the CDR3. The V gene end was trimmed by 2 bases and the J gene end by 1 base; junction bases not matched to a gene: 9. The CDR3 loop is CASSYRGTGLSSGANVLTF. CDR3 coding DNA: TGTGCCAGCAGTTACCGTGGGACAGGGCTTAGTTCTGGGGCCAACGTCCTGACTTTC.

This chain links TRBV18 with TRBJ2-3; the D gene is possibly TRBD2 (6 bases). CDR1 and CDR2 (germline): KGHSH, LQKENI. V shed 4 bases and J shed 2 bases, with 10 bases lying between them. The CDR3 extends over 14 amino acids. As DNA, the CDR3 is TGTGCCAGCTCACGTAGCGGACACACAGATACGCAGTATTTT. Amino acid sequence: CASSRSGHTDTQYF. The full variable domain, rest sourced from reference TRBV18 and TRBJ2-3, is NAGVMQNPRHLVRRRGQEARLRCSPMKGHSHVYWYRQLPEEGLKFMVYLQKENIIDESGMPKERFSAEFPKEGPSILRIQQVVRGDSAAYFCASSRSGHTDTQYFGPGTRLTVL.

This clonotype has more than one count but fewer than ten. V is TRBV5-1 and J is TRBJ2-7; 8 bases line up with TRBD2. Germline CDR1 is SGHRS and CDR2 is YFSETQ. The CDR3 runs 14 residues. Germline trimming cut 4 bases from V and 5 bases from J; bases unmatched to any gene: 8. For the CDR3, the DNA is TGCGCCAGCAGCCCAAGCGGGAGCCTACACGAGCAGTACTTC. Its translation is CASSPSGSLHEQYF.

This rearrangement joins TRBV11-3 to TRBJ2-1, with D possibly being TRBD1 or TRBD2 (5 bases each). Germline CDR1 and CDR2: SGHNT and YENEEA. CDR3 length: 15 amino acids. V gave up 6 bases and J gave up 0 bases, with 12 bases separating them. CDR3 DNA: TGTGCCAGCAGGAGGGGCGTTTTCTCCTACAATGAGCAGTTCTTC. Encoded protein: CASRRGVFSYNEQFF.